This T cell receptor (beta chain) was recorded in a study of OX40 agonist ivuxolimab in advanced cancers. Regarding the research as a whole: The costimulatory receptor OX40 (CD134) was targeted by ivuxolimab, a fully human IgG2 agonistic monoclonal antibody. Of the 50 or so patients in dose escalation, around 20 had hepatocellular carcinoma, some 15 had melanoma, 9 had renal cell carcinoma and 9 had head and neck cancer. The monotherapy dose-escalation portion (N of about 50 patients) of the phase I ivuxolimab trial is reported in the paper. Partial responses were achieved by three dose-escalation patients, of whom one had hepatocellular carcinoma and two had cutaneous melanoma. The point of sequencing TCRbeta in the periphery was to test whether ivuxolimab changed TCR sequence diversity and drove clonal T-cell expansion. In the dose-escalation cohort, around four fifths of patients were male, and the mean age was 60 years with a range of roughly 23 to 79. Intravenous ivuxolimab was administered to patients every 2 weeks at six dose levels: 0.01, 0.1, 0.3, 1.5, 3 and 10 mg/kg. Patients were allowed to have had prior anti-PD-1, anti-PD-L1 or anti-CTLA-4 therapy, and roughly 40% of the dose-escalation patients had previously received checkpoint inhibitors.

Findings and caveats that apply to the study as a whole: Low levels of normalized T-cell clonal expansion were also seen in some patients who did not respond. The antigen specificity of the peripheral T cells that underwent clonal expansion was not determined. On average, CD8+ T cells showed more expanded clones than CD4+ T cells after ivuxolimab. In the 0.1-3.0 mg/kg groups, partial responders were among the patients with the lowest normalized peripheral clonal expansion, particularly in CD8+ T cells. At doses of 0.1 to 3.0 mg/kg, clonal expansion of both CD4+ and CD8+ T cells in blood was seen between baseline and week 6.

The germline V gene specifies MDHEN as CDR1 and SYDVKM as CDR2. The CDR3 runs 13 amino acids, cysteine and phenylalanine included. Of the read, only the CDR3 DNA is kept; its 39 bases are in frame from base 1. V is cut by 6 bases and J by 5 bases, and the space between the germline ends is 10 bases. The trial excluded patients who had a history of autoimmune disease or who were on systemic immunosuppression. Peripheral blood for TCR sequencing was drawn from every dose cohort at baseline, at cycle 4 day 1 and at cycle 7 day 1. The samples were taken from a phase I, first-in-human, multicenter, open-label dose-escalation trial of ivuxolimab. Adults with locally advanced or metastatic melanoma, renal cell, hepatocellular, or head and neck squamous cell carcinoma were enrolled in the trial. Before TCR sequencing, CD4+ T cells and CD8+ T cells were sorted from peripheral blood as separate populations.

To sequence the TCRbeta CDR3 region, genomic DNA was isolated from the sorted cells. TCRbeta CDR3 regions were sequenced using the immunoSEQ Assay. TCRdb took this table from immuneACCESS and kept in-frame rearrangements with V and J called. Such tables lack part of the clones; where checked against another copy, unresolved V genes explain under half of the gap, and the rest is unexplained. This sample gives 65,000 to 85,000 clones in total; 87% of them show up just once. The ten largest make up 3.5% to 5% of the sample. Of note for this clone: The antigen it recognizes is unknown. Within one base of it there is no much larger clone, and no base qualities were kept.

The chain employs TRBV28 and TRBJ1-4, and TRBD1 may be the D gene, going by 5 matching bases. The TCR comes from an adult with an advanced solid tumor such as melanoma, head and neck, liver or kidney cancer. Sample: CD4+ or CD8+ T cells sorted from blood, taken in a trial of the OX40 agonist ivuxolimab. The sequenced DNA is TGTGCCAGCAGGGGGACCGAGAATGAAAAACTGTTTTTT. Its protein product is CASRGTENEKLFF.